The clone carrying this T cell receptor beta chain occurred many times. What it binds is unknown. With 0 bases clipped from V and 5 bases from J, the junction kept 5 bases outside the gene matches. CDR1 is MGHRA, CDR2 YSYEKL, per germline. CDR3 size: 15 residues. This sample is part of a study of T cells in Graves' hyperthyroidism and ophthalmopathy. Turning to the study itself: It was at initial diagnosis, before any treatment, that peripheral blood was collected.

Amplification targeted TCR beta CDR3 regions from RNA transcripts. With the HTBI primer set, the TCR CDR3 went through a first round of RT-PCR. TCRdb recomputed calls from the multiplex PCR reads with MiXCR, one row per CDR3 protein. The repertoire has about 92,000 distinct CDR3 sequences, 51% of them found once; the top ten carry about 25%. Broader study findings: Ophthalmopathy, which appeared later, was predicted by the model a median approximately 6 months before onset. Within blood appeared most thyroid clonotypes that had expanded above 0.001.

The chain couples TRBV4-1 to TRBJ2-5, with 8 bases identical to TRBD2. This TCR came from a woman between 40 and 50 years old with Graves' hyperthyroidism. Specimen: blood. CDR3 in amino acids: CASSQDSPSGETQYF. The DNA of the CDR3 is TGCGCCAGCAGCCAAGATTCGCCTAGCGGGGAGACCCAGTACTTC.